Below, 20 T cell receptor beta chains from the same sample are listed, as sequenced in a study of blood T cells in healthy people across ages. Combining a sample-barcoded 5' primer with a J-beta primer mix, a second PCR ran for roughly 7 to 12 cycles. A single record per CDR3 protein comes from TCRdb applying MiXCR to the 5' RACE reads. Found here are about 680,000 distinct CDR3 sequences, 49% of them singletons; the top ten hold roughly 30%. The sample was blood. Receptor source: a woman aged 55-70 years in good health.

With regard to this clonotype: A much more abundant neighbour one base away suggests this may be a read error. The chain has TRBV27 and TRBJ2-3; 9 positions match TRBD1. Trimming removed 6 bases from V and 1 base from J; junction bases left unmatched: 2. Germline values: CDR1 MNHEY, CDR2 SMNVEV (reference sequence). The CDR3 is 14 residues long. The CDR3 spells CASRRDRGTDTQYF. CDR3 nucleotide sequence: TGTGCCAGCAGGCGGGACAGGGGCACAGATACGCAGTATTTT.

This sequence joins TRBV4-2 and TRBJ2-3; 9 positions agree with TRBD1. Germline V lookup: CDR1 LGHNA, CDR2 YNFKEQ. Trimming removed 6 bases from V and 4 bases from J; junction bases left unmatched: 11. This CDR3 has 16 residues. CDR3 DNA sequence: TGTGCCAGCAGACCGGGACAGGGAGGAAAATCAGATACGCAGTATTTT. As protein: CASRPGQGGKSDTQYF.

As regards this clonotype: At one of its ends the junction is not consistent with the germline gene, which may arise from a read error. The genes are TRBV29-1 and TRBJ2-3, with 7 bases matching TRBD2. The germline gives CDR1 SQVTM, CDR2 ANQGSEA. The CDR3 is 15 residues long. CDR3 coding DNA: TGCAGCGTCGAAGGACTAGTGGGAGGAGCAGATACGCAGTATTTT. The encoded protein is CSVEGLVGGADTQYF.

This clonotype was seen just once. The chain has TRBV5-1 and TRBJ1-1, with 7 bases fitting TRBD1. J gave up 4 bases and V 3 bases, and 9 bases lay outside the gene matches. CDR3 length: 15 residues. The germline gives CDR1 SGHRS, CDR2 YFSETQ. Here the CDR3 reads CASSSEAGGGTEAFF. Written as DNA, the CDR3 is TGCGCCAGCAGCTCGGAGGCAGGGGGAGGCACTGAAGCTTTCTTT. Drawing the rest from reference TRBV5-1 and TRBJ1-1, the complete variable domain is KAGVTQTPRYLIKTRGQQVTLSCSPISGHRSVSWYQQTPGQGLQFLFEYFSETQRNKGNFPGRFSGRQFSNSRSEMNVSTLELGDSALYLCASSSEAGGGTEAFFGQGTRLTVV.

J is TRBJ1-1 and V is TRBV14, with D possibly TRBD1 on 6 matching bases. Germline V lookup: CDR1 SGHDN, CDR2 FVKESK. The length of the CDR3 is 14 residues. V was pared by 3 bases and J by 2 bases, with 10 bases between. The CDR3 protein is CASSHAGVNTEAFF. DNA of the CDR3: TGTGCCAGCAGCCACGCAGGGGTTAACACTGAAGCTTTCTTT.

J is TRBJ2-2 and V is TRBV20-1; D gene ambiguous. V was cut by 1 base and J by 1 base, with 10 bases left in between. Germline loops: CDR1 DFQATT, CDR2 SNEGSKA (reference sequence). The CDR3 consists of 15 residues. As DNA, the CDR3 is TGCAGTGCTAGAGGACCAAAATTGAACACCGGGGAGCTGTTTTTT. Translation: CSARGPKLNTGELFF.

This chain links TRBV7-9 with TRBJ2-3; 10 bases line up with TRBD2. The CDR3 has 16 amino acids. V lost 3 bases, J lost 1 base, and 4 bases stayed unmatched. The germline gives CDR1 SEHNR, CDR2 FQNEAQ (reference sequence). Written as DNA, the CDR3 is TGTGCCAGCAGCTTCGCTAGCGGGAGCGGCACAGATACGCAGTATTTT. This gives the protein CASSFASGSGTDTQYF.

The chain carries TRBV28 and TRBJ2-7; 9 bases align to TRBD2. This CDR3 is 16 amino acids long. CDR1 MDHEN and CDR2 SYDVKM come from the germline V gene. Trimming took 8 bases from V and 2 from J; bases not matched to a gene: 13. In nucleotides, the CDR3 is TGTGCCAGCCTCCGGGTTAGCGGGAGCGCACCCTACGAGCAGTACTTC. Its translation is CASLRVSGSAPYEQYF.

The rearrangement joins TRBV7-2 to TRBJ1-1; TRBD1 might be the D (6 bases). V was cut by 2 bases and J by 7 bases, with 17 bases left in between. Germline V gene lookup returns CDR1 SGHTA and CDR2 FQGNSA. CDR3 length equals 15 residues. This CDR3 reads CASSLRGTLGSEAFF. In nucleotides, the CDR3 is TGTGCCAGCAGCTTACGTGGGACATTAGGAAGTGAAGCTTTCTTT.

V and J are TRBV4-3 and TRBJ2-1; perhaps TRBD2 as D (6 bases). Germline lookup yields CDR1 LGHNA and CDR2 YSLEER. The germline V and J ends were trimmed by 0 bases and 8 bases, with 8 bases remaining between them. CDR3 length: 13 residues. CDR3 in DNA: TGCGCCAGCAGCCAAGAAGCGGGCGATGAGCAGTTCTTC. Amino acids: CASSQEAGDEQFF.

The chain is built from TRBV12-3 or TRBV12-4 and TRBJ1-2, with no clear D. Trimming stripped 3 bases from V and 4 bases from J, with 9 bases between. This CDR3 comprises 13 residues. CDR3: CASSFGRLYGYTF. The CDR3 DNA reads TGTGCCAGCAGTTTCGGCAGGCTCTATGGCTACACCTTC.

The chain uses TRBV5-1 and TRBJ2-7, with 7 bases fitting TRBD1. Gene TRBJ2-5 matches the end of the DNA better, so the J call may be wrong. The length of the CDR3 is 13 residues. Germline V CDR1 and CDR2: SGHRS, YFSETQ. As DNA, the CDR3 is TGCGCCAGCAAGTCAGGGGGTGGGGAGACCCAGTACTTC. Its protein is CASKSGGGETQYF.

The gene calls are TRBV11-2 and TRBJ2-1; perhaps TRBD2 as D (6 bases). The CDR3 sequence is 17 residues long. The V end was cut by 0 bases, the J end by 4 bases, with 16 bases between. Germline CDR1 SGHAT, CDR2 FQNNGV. CDR3 DNA: TGTGCCAGCAGCTTAGAGAGGGGTGGGGGGATTTACAATGAGCAGTTCTTC. Amino acid sequence: CASSLERGGGIYNEQFF.

The chain joins TRBV27 to TRBJ2-3; the match to TRBD2 covers 12 bases. CDR3 size: 16 residues. J lost 0 bases, V lost 4 bases, and 2 bases had no gene match. Looked up from germline, CDR1 is MNHEY and CDR2 is SMNVEV (reference sequence). This CDR3 is CASSSLAGGSTDTQYF. Here the CDR3 DNA reads TGTGCCAGCAGTTCACTAGCGGGAGGCAGCACAGATACGCAGTATTTT.

The chain uses TRBV5-6 and TRBJ2-7; D is unclear. Germline CDR1 SGHDT, CDR2 YYEEEE. Trimming removed 2 bases at V and 4 bases at J, with 16 bases between. The CDR3 is 15 residues long. As DNA, the CDR3 is TGTGCCAGCAGCTTCCCGGCAGGAGAGAGTTACGAGCAGTACTTC. Amino acid sequence: CASSFPAGESYEQYF.

This clonotype was seen a few times. Its ends do not fully match the called genes, so a read error is possible. The CDR3 nucleotides are TGTGCTAGCAGCTTAGACTATGGAGAGACCCAGTACTTC. Its protein is CASSLDYGETQYF. The V and J genes are TRBV7-7 and TRBJ2-5; weak D call: TRBD2 (5 bases). Looked up from germline, CDR1 is SSHAT and CDR2 is FNYEAQ (reference sequence). The CDR3 spans 13 residues.

CDR3 DNA sequence: TGCGCCAGCAGCTTGGAGCAGGGGGCTCGGAGGTACGAGCAGTACTTC. Its translation: CASSLEQGARRYEQYF. This chain joins TRBV5-1 and TRBJ2-7, with 8 bases identical to TRBD1. V lost 0 bases, J lost 4 bases, and 9 bases stayed unmatched. The CDR3 runs 16 residues. Germline CDR1 SGHRS, CDR2 YFSETQ.

The CDR3 reads CATSDSGGTYEQYF. The CDR3 nucleotides are TGTGCCACCAGTGATTCAGGGGGAACCTACGAGCAGTACTTC. V gene TRBV24-1 combines with J gene TRBJ2-7; 7 nucleotides line up with TRBD1. The germline CDR1 and CDR2 sequences are KGHDR and SFDVKD. There are 14 residues in the CDR3. Unmatched junction bases numbered 2, after V lost 2 bases and J lost 2 bases.

A few counts support this clonotype. The rearrangement links TRBV12-3 or TRBV12-4 to TRBJ1-2; D gene uncertain. The V end was cut by 7 bases, the J end by 10 bases, with 16 bases between. The CDR3 has 12 amino acids. This chain's CDR3 is CASTDNRVTYTF. The CDR3 coding sequence is TGTGCCAGCACCGATAACCGAGTTACCTACACCTTC.

The chain combines TRBV20-1 with TRBJ2-1; D gene ambiguous. The germline CDR1 and CDR2 sequences are DFQATT and SNEGSKA (reference sequence). V was shortened by 5 bases and J by 4 bases, with 12 bases between the two germline ends. The length of the CDR3 is 13 residues. The CDR3 DNA sequence: TGCAGTGCTCCGCCCGGGCGGTACAATGAGCAGTTCTTC. It specifies CSAPPGRYNEQFF.